The rows below give T cell receptor beta chains drawn from one sample of a study of PD-1 blockade in classical Hodgkin lymphoma. Assay: immunoSEQ multiplex PCR; the TCRdb copy retains only in-frame clones and omits some. The data hold 25,000 to 30,000 clones, with about 90% observed a single time. Sequencing was performed on CD8+ T cells from blood, taken at baseline. Receptors were obtained from a human donor with classical Hodgkin lymphoma. Each CDR3 is given with its conserved first and last residue. Fields, in order: clone size, J gene, V gene, D gene, CDR3 DNA, CDR3 protein. The D gene is left open where the match is weak. Not all rows give a size; the values are once, few, many and, for expanded clones, a class.

- | TRBJ2-1 | TRBV29-1 | TRBD2 | TGCAGCGTTGATCCGGGTCTAGCGGACAATGAGCAGTTCTTC | CSVDPGLADNEQFF
- | TRBJ2-7 | TRBV7-9 | - | TGTGCCAGCAGCCCGGGACACGCGATGGGAACTTACGAGCAGTACTTC | CASSPGHAMGTYEQYF
- | TRBJ2-7 | TRBV27 | TRBD2 | TGTGCCAGCAGTGCTCGACTAGCGGGAGTCCGCGAGCAGTACTTC | CASSARLAGVREQYF
- | TRBJ2-7 | TRBV27 | - | TGTGCCAGCAGTTTTCCGGGGCGCTACTACGAGCAGTACTTC | CASSFPGRYYEQYF
- | TRBJ2-1 | TRBV28 | - | TGTGCCAGCAGTCTTACTAGGATCTCCTACAATGAGCAGTTCTTC | CASSLTRISYNEQFF
- | TRBJ2-7 | TRBV27 | - | TGTGCCAGCAGTTTATGGGGCAGCTCCTACGAGCAGTACTTC | CASSLWGSSYEQYF
- | TRBJ2-7 | TRBV30 | TRBD2 | TGTGCCTGGACCCTTGGACTAGCGGGAGGCAATATTAGGGTCTACGAGCAGTACTTC | CAWTLGLAGGNIRVYEQYF
- | TRBJ2-2 | TRBV27 | TRBD2 | TGTGCCAGCGGGGTAGCGGGAGGGAACACCGGGGAGCTGTTTTTT | CASGVAGGNTGELFF
- | TRBJ1-2 | TRBV5-1 | - | TGCGCCAGCAGCAACCACGGTGAGGGGGTGTATGGCTACACCTTC | CASSNHGEGVYGYTF
once | TRBJ1-1 | TRBV5-4 | - | TGTGCCAGCAGCCCTCCGACCCGTGTAGCTGAAGCTTTCTTT | CASSPPTRVAEAFF
- | TRBJ2-7 | TRBV19 | TRBD2 | TGTGCCACTAGCGGGAGTTACGAGCAGTACTTC | CATSGSYEQYF
- | TRBJ2-1 | TRBV5-1 | TRBD2 | TGCGCCAGCACGCTCGGACTAGCGGGAGCTCTCTACAATGAGCAGTTCTTC | CASTLGLAGALYNEQFF
- | TRBJ1-2 | TRBV9 | TRBD1 | TGTGCCAGCAGCGAAGGGGGCAGGGGAAACTATGGCTACACCTTC | CASSEGGRGNYGYTF
- | TRBJ2-7 | TRBV28 | TRBD2 | TGTGCCAGCAGTTCCACCGGGACTAGCGGTATCTACGAGCAGTACTTC | CASSSTGTSGIYEQYF
few | TRBJ2-5 | TRBV4-1 | - | TGCGCCAGCAGCCAAGTCTTAGGGACCCAGTACTTC | CASSQVLGTQYF
- | TRBJ2-7 | TRBV6-5 | - | TGTGCCAGCAGTTATCCGGGTGGGGAGCTCGAGCAGTACTTC | CASSYPGGELEQYF
- | TRBJ2-1 | TRBV29-1 | - | TGCAGCGTTGAGGGGGGTCCCCGCCACAACTACAATGAGCAGTTCTTC | CSVEGGPRHNYNEQFF
- | TRBJ1-5 | TRBV10-1 | - | TGCGCCAGCAGCGAATTCATTATGAGAGGTACAGGGAGCAATCAGCCCCAGCATTTT | CASSEFIMRGTGSNQPQHF
once | TRBJ2-7 | TRBV5-1 | TRBD1 | TGCGCCAGCAGAGATAGGGACAGGGGTGTCCACGAGCAGTACTTC | CASRDRDRGVHEQYF
- | TRBJ2-7 | TRBV5-4 | - | TGTGCCAGCAGCCCACAAGGGGCAGGCGAGCAGTACTTC | CASSPQGAGEQYF
few | TRBJ1-2 | TRBV4-1 | - | TGCGCCAGCAGCCAAGGGGGCGGCTACACCTTC | CASSQGGGYTF
- | TRBJ1-1 | TRBV5-6 | - | TGTGCCAGCAGCTTCGCGGGAACTGAAGCTTTCTTT | CASSFAGTEAFF
- | TRBJ2-4 | TRBV4-1 | TRBD1 | TGCGCCAGCAGCCAGTGGCCGACAGGGGGCTTCGAACCAGCCAAAAACATTCAGTACTTC | CASSQWPTGGFEPAKNIQYF
- | TRBJ2-3 | TRBV27 | - | TGTGCCAGCAGTTCCGATAGTCTAGGAGCAGATACGCAGTATTTT | CASSSDSLGADTQYF
- | TRBJ1-1 | TRBV27 | - | TGTGCCAGCAGTACGACAGATCTCAACACTGAAGCTTTCTTT | CASSTTDLNTEAFF
- | TRBJ2-7 | TRBV28 | TRBD2 | TGTGCCAGCAGTTTTTTCACTAGCGGGGCCTACGAGCAGTACTTC | CASSFFTSGAYEQYF
- | TRBJ2-7 | TRBV15 | - | TGTGCCACCAGCAGAGATTCAGGAGCCTACGAGCAGTACTTC | CATSRDSGAYEQYF
- | TRBJ2-7 | TRBV28 | TRBD2 | TGTGCCAGCAGTTTCAGCGGGACTAACTACGAGCAGTACTTC | CASSFSGTNYEQYF
- | TRBJ2-2 | TRBV27 | - | TGTGCCAGCAGGGAAGGGGTTGTCGGGGAGCTGTTTTTT | CASREGVVGELFF
once | TRBJ2-7 | TRBV28 | - | TGTGCCAGCAAAAGTGGCGACTCCTACGAGCAGTACTTC | CASKSGDSYEQYF
- | TRBJ2-7 | TRBV7-6 | - | TGTGCCAGCAGCCCATACAATAGGGACGAGCAGTACTTC | CASSPYNRDEQYF
- | TRBJ2-3 | TRBV27 | - | TGTGCCAGCAGCTTCACCAGCACCCTCAGGGTCACAGATACGCAGTATTTT | CASSFTSTLRVTDTQYF
- | TRBJ2-7 | TRBV19 | - | TGTGCCAGTAGTCCGTCTAACGCCCGGCGAGGCGAGCAGTACTTC | CASSPSNARRGEQYF
- | TRBJ1-2 | TRBV27 | - | TGTGCCACCTTGGGGGCTTATGGCTACACCTTC | CATLGAYGYTF
- | TRBJ2-7 | TRBV27 | - | TGTGCCAGCTCCTGGGATCGGACGGATTACGAGCAGTACTTC | CASSWDRTDYEQYF
- | TRBJ2-5 | TRBV7-9 | - | TGTGCCAGCAGCGATTGGGCGTCTGAAGGGGAGACCCAGTACTTC | CASSDWASEGETQYF
- | TRBJ2-5 | TRBV7-3 | - | TGTGCCAGCAGCCCCTCGGGGTCAGTGGAAGAGACCCAGTACTTC | CASSPSGSVEETQYF
- | TRBJ2-3 | TRBV19 | - | TGTGCCTCCTCCCTGGGGGCGGGTCGCACAGATACGCAGTATTTT | CASSLGAGRTDTQYF
- | TRBJ1-2 | TRBV4-1 | - | TGCGCCAGCAGCCAAGTAGGAGTGGCCCTCTATGGCTACACCTTC | CASSQVGVALYGYTF
- | TRBJ1-4 | TRBV27 | - | TGTGCCAGCAGTCCCTCAAATGAAAAACTGTTTTTT | CASSPSNEKLFF
- | TRBJ2-1 | TRBV7-9 | - | TGTGCCAGCAGCTTTCCGGGGCGCGATGAGCAGTTCTTC | CASSFPGRDEQFF